Listed below are T cell receptor beta chains from one sample, sequenced in a study of blood T cell repertoires in COVID-19. Data came from immunoSEQ multiplex PCR; TCRdb stores just in-frame clones and leaves some out. The table lists 180,000 or so clones, approximately 82% of them singletons. Sequencing was done on a sample of peripheral blood. Source of these receptors: a human donor with acute or convalescent COVID-19. The donor label of this sample is uncertain. Both conserved end residues are part of each CDR3. D genes are given only for firm matches. Expanded clones get a size class; other rows say once, few or many, or leave the size out.

j_gene	abundance	d_gene	v_gene	len	CDR3aa	CDR3nt
TRBJ2-7	-	TRBD1	TRBV28	14	CASRSTGGDREQYF	TGTGCCAGCAGGTCGACAGGGGGTGATAGGGAGCAGTACTTC
TRBJ1-2	once	-	TRBV7-8	15	CASSPLGAPVYGYTF	TGTGCCAGCAGCCCGTTGGGGGCCCCAGTCTATGGCTACACCTTC
TRBJ2-1	-	-	TRBV7-3	15	CASSLLGSSYNEQFF	TGTGCCAGCAGCTTATTGGGGAGCTCCTACAATGAGCAGTTCTTC
TRBJ2-7	once	TRBD2	TRBV27	17	CASSLKGLAGGRNEQYF	TGTGCCAGCAGTTTAAAGGGACTAGCGGGAGGACGGAACGAGCAGTACTTC
TRBJ2-3	-	TRBD2	TRBV4-2	22	CASSPLRGLLAGEPHNTDTQYF	TGTGCCAGCAGCCCCCTGAGGGGGTTACTAGCGGGAGAACCCCACAACACAGATACGCAGTATTTT
TRBJ2-4	-	-	TRBV6-5	16	CASSYSKAGQGNIQYF	TGTGCCAGCAGTTACTCGAAGGCGGGCCAAGGCAACATTCAGTACTTC
TRBJ1-1	few	-	TRBV29-1	10	CSVVRTEAFF	TGCAGCGTTGTCCGGACTGAAGCTTTCTTT
TRBJ2-5	-	TRBD2	TRBV11-1	14	CASSLAGGLKTQYF	TGTGCCAGCAGCTTAGCGGGAGGGCTGAAGACCCAGTACTTC
TRBJ1-1	-	-	TRBV15	14	CATSRGPAGTEAFF	TGTGCCACCAGCAGAGGGCCTGCGGGCACTGAAGCTTTCTTT
TRBJ2-3	-	-	TRBV9	14	CASSVDAGTDTQYF	TGTGCCAGCAGCGTAGATGCAGGCACAGATACGCAGTATTTT
TRBJ1-6	-	-	TRBV3-1/TRBV3-2	13	CASSHQQGIPLHF	TGTGCCAGCAGCCACCAACAGGGAATACCCCTCCACTTT
TRBJ1-6	once	-	TRBV14	16	CASSRGQHSYNSPLHF	TGTGCCAGCAGCCGCGGACAGCACTCCTATAATTCACCCCTCCACTTT
TRBJ1-1	-	-	TRBV28	15	CASKSGDTQNTEAFF	TGTGCCAGCAAAAGTGGGGACACCCAGAACACTGAAGCTTTCTTT
TRBJ1-3	many	-	TRBV2	14	CASSPQGSGNTIYF	TGTGCCAGCAGTCCGCAGGGGTCCGGAAACACCATATATTTT
TRBJ2-4	few	TRBD2	TRBV28	16	CASNSGGLWIKNIQYF	TGTGCCAGTAACTCGGGGGGACTTTGGATCAAAAACATTCAGTACTTC
TRBJ2-1	-	TRBD1	TRBV5-5	15	CASSLEGQGDNEQFF	TGTGCCAGCAGCTTGGAGGGACAGGGGGACAATGAGCAGTTCTTC
TRBJ1-2	-	TRBD1	TRBV3-1/TRBV3-2	14	CASSQFDRGHGYTF	TGTGCCAGCAGCCAGTTCGACAGGGGTCATGGCTACACCTTC
TRBJ1-2	-	TRBD1	TRBV7-2	19	CASSLRSGTGVPSLYGYTF	TGTGCCAGCAGCCTAAGGTCCGGGACAGGGGTACCAAGCCTCTATGGCTACACCTTC
TRBJ1-6	-	-	TRBV7-6	15	CASSLVNQGNSPLHF	TGTGCCAGCAGCTTGGTCAATCAGGGGAATTCACCCCTCCACTTT
TRBJ2-5	-	-	TRBV18	13	CASSPPGVETQYF	TGTGCCAGCTCACCACCAGGGGTGGAGACCCAGTACTTC
TRBJ1-3	-	TRBD1	TRBV5-8	15	CASSLGQGPGNTIYF	TGTGCCAGCAGCTTGGGACAGGGACCTGGAAACACCATATATTTT
TRBJ1-2	-	-	TRBV28	12	CASSSWTLGYTF	TGTGCCAGCAGTTCTTGGACATTGGGCTACACCTTC
TRBJ2-5	-	TRBD1	TRBV5-1	14	CASSFGGTAETQYF	TGCGCCAGCAGCTTCGGTGGGACAGCAGAGACCCAGTACTTC
TRBJ1-1	once	-	TRBV5-1	14	CASSLWQENTEAFF	TGCGCCAGCAGCTTGTGGCAGGAGAACACTGAAGCTTTCTTT
TRBJ2-1	-	-	TRBV6-5	14	CASSYGGRRNEQFF	TGTGCCAGCAGTTACGGGGGCCGACGAAATGAGCAGTTCTTC
TRBJ2-2	-	-	TRBV19	16	CASSVRDSVGTGELFF	TGTGCCAGTAGTGTCCGGGACTCCGTCGGCACCGGGGAGCTGTTTTTT
TRBJ1-1	-	-	TRBV30	13	CAWTTSGNTEAFF	TGTGCCTGGACGACCTCGGGGAACACTGAAGCTTTCTTT
TRBJ2-1	-	TRBD2	TRBV6-4	16	CASKREASSSYNEQFF	TGTGCCAGCAAGCGGGAGGCCTCCTCCTCCTACAATGAGCAGTTCTTC
TRBJ1-2	-	-	TRBV7-9	14	CASSLDQRGYGHTF	TGTGCCAGCAGCTTAGACCAGCGGGGCTATGGCCACACCTTC
TRBJ1-5	-	-	TRBV12-3/TRBV12-4	13	CASSLDGNQPQHF	TGTGCCAGCAGTTTAGACGGGAATCAGCCCCAGCATTTT
TRBJ2-1	few	-	TRBV6-5	12	CASTGWVGEQFF	TGTGCCAGCACCGGGTGGGTGGGTGAGCAGTTCTTC
TRBJ2-7	-	TRBD1	TRBV7-2	14	CASSSPGGNWEQYF	TGTGCCAGCAGCTCACCAGGGGGAAACTGGGAGCAGTACTTC
TRBJ2-7	many	TRBD2	TRBV30	15	CAWSSTSGAAYEQYF	TGTGCCTGGAGCTCTACTAGCGGGGCCGCCTACGAGCAGTACTTC
TRBJ2-1	once	TRBD2	TRBV9	17	CASSVGGAGRSYNEQFF	TGTGCCAGCAGCGTAGGGGGAGCGGGAAGGTCCTACAATGAGCAGTTCTTC
TRBJ1-3	-	-	TRBV7-3	13	CASSSSSGNTIYF	TGTGCCAGCAGCTCCTCCTCGGGAAACACCATATATTTT
TRBJ2-7	-	-	TRBV28	14	CASSLATRAYEQYF	TGTGCCAGCAGTTTAGCGACTAGGGCCTACGAGCAGTACTTC
TRBJ2-3	once	-	TRBV7-2	12	CASSLTRDTQYF	TGTGCCAGCAGCTTAACCAGGGATACGCAGTATTTT
TRBJ2-3	few	TRBD2	TRBV27	16	CASSLWASGRGNTQYF	TGTGCCAGCAGTTTATGGGCTAGCGGGAGGGGAAATACGCAGTATTTT
TRBJ2-1	few	TRBD1	TRBV6-5	15	CASRNRGYRYNEQFF	TGTGCCAGCAGGAACAGGGGGTATCGGTACAATGAGCAGTTCTTC